Presented here are 10 T cell receptor beta chains from one specimen sequenced in a study of blood T cell repertoires in COVID-19. Produced via immunoSEQ multiplex PCR; TCRdb's table is partial and in-frame only. This table has 97,000 or so clones, 70% to 85% appearing once. The sample taken for sequencing was peripheral blood. The receptors were sampled from a man between 65 and 79 years old with acute or convalescent COVID-19.

The rearrangement links TRBV28 to TRBJ1-2; 8 nucleotides match TRBD1. The CDR3 runs 16 residues. CDR1 is MDHEN, CDR2 SYDVKM, per germline. The J segment lost 6 bases and the V segment lost 5 bases, leaving 14 bases of the junction unmatched. CDR3 nucleotides: TGTGCCAGCAGTCCTCCTTACTTTCAGGGGGCTGATGGCTACACCTTC. Protein product: CASSPPYFQGADGYTF.

The chain links TRBV6-5 to TRBJ1-2; a weak D match, TRBD1 (6 bases). The CDR3 sequence is 14 residues long. V was cut by 6 bases and J by 4 bases, with 15 bases left in between. Germline CDR1 reads MNHEY; CDR2 reads SVGAGI. This CDR3 reads CASRAGDTIYGYTF. The CDR3 DNA reads TGTGCCAGCAGAGCAGGGGATACAATCTATGGCTACACCTTC.

The chain is built from TRBV6-1 and TRBJ2-3; no clear D gene. The CDR3 covers 15 residues. Trimming removed 2 bases at V and 0 bases at J, with 9 bases between. Germline-derived CDR1 and CDR2 are MNHNS and SASEGT. The DNA of the CDR3 is TGTGCCAGCAGTGAAACTCTCCCAAGCACAGATACGCAGTATTTT. Protein product: CASSETLPSTDTQYF.

The sample holds one count of this clone. The chain couples TRBV5-8 to TRBJ1-5, with 10 bases fitting TRBD1. The CDR3 extends over 19 amino acids. The V and J ends lost 4 bases and 2 bases, in that order; junction bases with no gene match: 15. CDR1 and CDR2 (germline): SGHTS, YDEGEE. CDR3 nucleotide sequence: TGTGCCAGCAGCCGTCGGACAGGGGGTGTTCCGATGGGCAATCAGCCCCAGCATTTT. Its translation: CASSRRTGGVPMGNQPQHF. Looking up the rest from reference TRBV5-8 and TRBJ1-5 gives the full variable domain: EAGVTQSPTHLIKTRGQQATLRCSPISGHTSVYWYQQALGLGLQFLLWYDEGEERNRGNFPPRFSGRQFPNYSSELNVNALELEDSALYLCASSRRTGGVPMGNQPQHFGDGTRLSIL.

This chain joins TRBV7-9 and TRBJ2-7, with a tentative D call TRBD1 (5 bases). Germline V CDR1 and CDR2: SEHNR, FQNEAQ (reference sequence). The V gene lost 5 bases and the J gene lost 2 bases, with 13 bases spanning the gap. There are 14 residues in the CDR3. This CDR3 is CASSHRPFPYEQYF. CDR3 nucleotides: TGTGCCAGCAGCCACAGGCCTTTCCCCTACGAGCAGTACTTC.

The chain carries TRBV6-1 and TRBJ2-7; TRBD2 matches at 10 bases. CDR3 length: 14 amino acids. In germline, CDR1 is MNHNS, CDR2 SASEGT. V gave up 5 bases and J gave up 6 bases; unmatched junction bases: 7. CDR3 amino acids: CASSHGLAGVEQYF. In DNA form, the CDR3 reads TGTGCCAGCAGTCACGGCCTAGCGGGAGTCGAGCAGTACTTC.

The rearrangement uses TRBV5-1 and TRBJ2-5; D possibly corresponds to TRBD1 (6 bases). CDR3 size: 14 residues. Deletions cut 4 bases from V and 5 bases from J, with 15 bases between. Looked up from germline, CDR1 is SGHRS and CDR2 is YFSETQ. CDR3 amino acids: CASSTQTRGETQYF. DNA for the CDR3: TGCGCCAGCAGCACCCAGACAAGGGGGGAGACCCAGTACTTC.

This chain links TRBV21-1 with TRBJ1-2; the D call in the table, TRBD1, was not verified against the DNA. TRBV21-1 is recorded as a pseudogene. The CDR3 consists of 18 residues. The DNA of the CDR3 is TGTGCCAGCAGCAAAGGTCAGGGGCTTAAAAGTCTTAGCTATGGCTACACCTTC. This codes for CASSKGQGLKSLSYGYTF.

This chain connects TRBV6-1 to TRBJ1-5; TRBD1 matches at 8 bases. CDR1 is MNHNS, CDR2 SASEGT, per germline. The V segment lost 3 bases and the J segment 4 bases; nucleotides outside the gene matches: 8. This CDR3 has 16 amino acids. CDR3 in amino acids: CASSDSGQGRNQPQHF. The CDR3 coding sequence is TGTGCCAGCAGTGATTCCGGACAGGGTCGAAATCAGCCCCAGCATTTT.

With respect to this clone: This sample includes further DNA sequences coding for the same CDR3. The chain carries TRBV30 and TRBJ1-2; D is perhaps TRBD1 (6 bases). V was clipped by 2 bases and J by 4 bases, with 11 bases between them. The CDR3 extends over 13 amino acids. CDR1 is GTSNPN, CDR2 SVGIG, per germline (reference sequence). The CDR3: CAWSRDRPYGYTF. The CDR3 DNA sequence: TGTGCCTGGAGTCGTGACAGGCCCTATGGCTACACCTTC.